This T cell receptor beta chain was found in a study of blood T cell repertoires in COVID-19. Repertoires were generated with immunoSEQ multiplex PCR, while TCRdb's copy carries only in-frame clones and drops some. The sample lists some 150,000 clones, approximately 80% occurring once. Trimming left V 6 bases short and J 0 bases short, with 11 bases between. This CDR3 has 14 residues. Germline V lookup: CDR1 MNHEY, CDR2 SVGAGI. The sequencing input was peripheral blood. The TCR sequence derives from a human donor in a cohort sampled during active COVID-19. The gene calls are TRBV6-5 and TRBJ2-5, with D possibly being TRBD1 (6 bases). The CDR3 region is CASRAGTNQETQYF. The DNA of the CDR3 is TGTGCCAGCAGGGCCGGGACAAACCAAGAGACCCAGTACTTC.